This T cell receptor beta chain was sequenced during a study of CD8 T cells in Susac syndrome. It was with random hexamers that about 0.45 to 1 ug RNA was reverse transcribed. TCR beta CDR3 was amplified by immunoSEQ multiplex PCR. This amplification extended across 54 Vbeta and 13 Jbeta segments. From the immunoSEQ multiplex PCR reads, TCRdb called clonotypes with MiXCR, one entry per CDR3 protein. This table holds more than 150,000 distinct CDR3 sequences, around 94% found once. About this clonotype itself: The antigen is undetermined.

CD8+ and CD4+ T cells from blood underwent TCR beta sequencing, which was carried out in a high-throughput format. Negative isolation was applied to CD8+ and CD4+ T cells, and FACS enrichment was applied to TEMRA cells. The CDR3 sequence is 14 residues long. The V gene's germline CDR1 is DFQATT and CDR2 SNEGSKA (reference sequence). V lost 0 bases, J lost 4 bases, and 10 bases lay in between. Study conclusions and caveats: A relatively small number of individuals underwent TCR sequencing and HLA analysis.

Specimen: CD4+ T cells from PBMCs. The chain is built from TRBV20-1 and TRBJ1-5; D remains unclear. The sequence came from a human donor in good health. The CDR3 is CSARDLAENQPQHF. The CDR3 DNA sequence: TGCAGTGCTAGAGATCTGGCAGAGAATCAGCCCCAGCATTTT.